This T cell receptor beta chain was identified during a study of shared clonotypes between healthy human individuals. The method was immunoSEQ multiplex PCR; TCRdb's version includes in-frame clones alone and lacks a portion of them. The data contain approximately 640,000 clones, 90% of them singletons. About this clone itself: Its cognate antigen is unknown.

Findings and caveats of the study: Exclusively blood specimens were collected; tissue repertoires likely differ.

This CDR3 spans 16 amino acids. The germline V and J ends were trimmed by 7 bases and 0 bases, with 19 bases remaining between them. Germline V gene data show CDR1 as MNHNS and CDR2 as SASEGT. Sequencing was done on a sample of memory CD8+ T cells from PBMCs. Subset given: CD45RO+ cells pooled with CCR7-negative TemRA cells. The origin of this receptor is a young man in good health. Some clones in this sample may be carry-over from other donors' samples. V usage is TRBV6-1 and J usage is TRBJ2-7; D may be TRBD2 (5 bases). The CDR3 DNA reads as TGTGCCAGCACTGAGGTTTCTGGAGAGGGCTCCTACGAGCAGTACTTC. This encodes CASTEVSGEGSYEQYF.